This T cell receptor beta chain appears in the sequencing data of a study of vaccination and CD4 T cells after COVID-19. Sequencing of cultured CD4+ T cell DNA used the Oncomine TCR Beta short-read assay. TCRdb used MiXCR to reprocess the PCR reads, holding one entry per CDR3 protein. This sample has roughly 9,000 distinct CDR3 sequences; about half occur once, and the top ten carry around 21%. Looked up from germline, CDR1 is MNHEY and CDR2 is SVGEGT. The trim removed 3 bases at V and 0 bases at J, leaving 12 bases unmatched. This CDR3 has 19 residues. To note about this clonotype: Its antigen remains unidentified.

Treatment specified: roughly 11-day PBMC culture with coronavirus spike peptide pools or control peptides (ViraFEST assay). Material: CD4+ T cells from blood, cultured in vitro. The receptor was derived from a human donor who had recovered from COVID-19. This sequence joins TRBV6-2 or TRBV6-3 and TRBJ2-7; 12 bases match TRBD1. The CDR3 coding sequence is TGTGCCAGCAGTTATGGGTTCGGGACAGGGGGCAGGGACTCCTACGAGCAGTACTTC. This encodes CASSYGFGTGGRDSYEQYF.